The TCR beta chain under discussion was sequenced for a study of T cell repertoires in cytomegalovirus infection (dated by TCRdb to the late 2010s). With respect to the entire study: Recently identified HLA-C-restricted CMV epitopes, whose presentation resists viral immunomodulation, were targeted by peptide stimulations together with well-studied HLA-B-restricted epitopes. The HLA type of each donor mattered for the analysis, because public TCR beta signatures pointed to carriage of CMV infection along with the matching HLA type.

What this sample's treatment or condition label stands for: in vitro stimulation with specific CMV peptide epitopes to enrich CMV-specific T cells. The sample was run on an Illumina HiSeq 1500. Using fastp at Q25 and MiXCR, TCRdb reprocessed the public reads and kept productive beta chains. When rows share a CDR3 protein, they turn into one entry using the most common DNA and genes. The sample table holds about 900,000 distinct CDR3 sequences, of which more than 25% were seen once. The ten largest clones take up about 14% of the sample. This clonotype was counted a few times. Its binding antigen is unknown. The record has no base qualities; no much larger clone is one base away. What the work shows at the level of the full study, not this receptor alone: In the ex vivo response, HLA-C-restricted CMV-specific TCR beta clonotypes were dominant, and in two of eight donors the single most frequent clonotype came from this HLA-C-restricted group. Cumulative frequency of public TCR beta family members discriminated carriers of CMV infection plus the relevant HLA type in this cohort and an independent 352-donor cohort.

The TCR sequence derives from a human donor in good health (CMV status not recorded). Some clones in this sample may be carry-over from other donors' samples. The material was cultured CD8+ T cells from PBMCs, obtained from culture after CMV antigen stimulation.

At the DNA level, the sequence is TGTGCCAGCAGCCCCTCTTTAGCGGGGGGGCCTGACAATGAGCAGTTCTTC. Translated, this gives CASSPSLAGGPDNEQFF. The chain is encoded by TRBV7-9 joined to TRBJ2-1; the junction holds 11 bases that match TRBD2. V and J are trimmed by 5 bases and 5 bases, and the gene matches miss 11 bases of the junction. Taken from the germline V gene (reference sequence), the CDR1 and CDR2 loops are SEHNR and FQNEAQ. There are 17 amino acids in the CDR3, from cysteine to phenylalanine inclusive. Only the CDR3 portion is preserved as DNA: 51 bases, with reading frame beginning at the first base.